This T cell receptor (beta chain) was obtained from a study of ipilimumab plus nivolumab after autologous stem cell transplantation (dated by TCRdb to about 2021). With respect to the entire study: Trial patients received a median of about 5 ipilimumab doses and about 8 nivolumab doses. Patients in the trial were undergoing autologous transplant and had high-risk diffuse large B cell lymphoma, mature T cell lymphoma, or multiple myeloma. The intent-to-treat population of the trial consisted of some 36 patients. Both primary refractory and relapsed disease were represented in the DLBCL cohort, where 18-month progression-free survival was about 82% and 31%, respectively.

As to this clone: What antigen it recognizes has not been identified. No base qualities exist here, and no much larger clone lies one base off it.

To prepare the library, the immunoSEQ multiplex PCR assay was applied. Held by TCRdb, this immuneACCESS table contains in-frame sequences only and omits some clones. Under half of the omission traces to an unresolved V gene where checked; the cause of the rest is unknown. Present in this sample are fewer than 15,000 clones, about 80% of which were seen just once. The top ten hold more than 15% of the sample. Trimming at the junction amounts to 6 bases on V and 4 bases on J, and the germline ends lie 12 bases apart. CDR3 length: 13 amino acids, cysteine to phenylalanine. Only the CDR3 DNA stays, 39 bases, in frame from base 1. Per the germline V gene, KGHSH is the CDR1 and LQKENI is the CDR2. Starting 14 to 28 days after the autologous transplant, patients began checkpoint therapy, which included ipilimumab at 1 mg/kg intravenously on day 1 of selected weeks. Patients received nivolumab at 3 mg/kg intravenously on day 1 of weeks 1, 4, 7, 10, and every two weeks through week 26. This was a Phase Ib clinical trial that tested ipilimumab plus nivolumab, given as combined checkpoint inhibition, for consolidation following autologous stem cell transplantation.

General findings and caveats noted by the study authors: According to the authors, a biologic rationale for studying the approach further came from T cell receptor repertoire, regulatory T cell phenotype and gut microbiota profiles. Combined checkpoint inhibition as post-transplant consolidation was concluded by the authors to appear tolerable.

The sample here was PBMCs, taken in a trial of ipilimumab plus nivolumab as post-transplant consolidation. Recombination linked TRBV18 to TRBJ2-5, with TRBD1 as a weak D call on 6 bases. The receptor comes from a male donor with diffuse large B-cell lymphoma. The sequence in DNA is TGTGCCAGCTCCACAGGGAAGGGAGAGACCCAGTACTTC. This codes for CASSTGKGETQYF.